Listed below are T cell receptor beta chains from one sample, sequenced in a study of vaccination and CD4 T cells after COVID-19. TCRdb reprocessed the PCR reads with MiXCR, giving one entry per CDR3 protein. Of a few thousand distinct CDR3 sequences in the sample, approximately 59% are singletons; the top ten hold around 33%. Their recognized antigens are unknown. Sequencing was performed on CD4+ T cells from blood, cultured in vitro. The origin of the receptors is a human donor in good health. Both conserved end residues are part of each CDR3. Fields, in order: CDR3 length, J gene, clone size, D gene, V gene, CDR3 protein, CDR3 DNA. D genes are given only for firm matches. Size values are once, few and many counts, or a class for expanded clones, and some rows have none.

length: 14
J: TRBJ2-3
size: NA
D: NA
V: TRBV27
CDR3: CASSLYGRSDTQYF
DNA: TGTGCCAGCAGTTTATACGGGCGGAGTGATACGCAGTATTTT

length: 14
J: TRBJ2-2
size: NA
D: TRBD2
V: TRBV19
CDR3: CATQLAANTGELFF
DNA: TGTGCCACCCAACTAGCGGCGAACACCGGGGAGCTGTTTTTT

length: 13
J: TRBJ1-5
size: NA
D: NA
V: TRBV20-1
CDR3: CSAPRDQGNPQHF
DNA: TGCAGTGCCCCGCGAGACCAGGGGAATCCCCAGCATTTT

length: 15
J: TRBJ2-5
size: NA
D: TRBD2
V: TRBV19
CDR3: CASRRSSGGGETQYF
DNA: TGTGCCAGTAGGCGAAGTAGCGGGGGGGGAGAGACCCAGTACTTC

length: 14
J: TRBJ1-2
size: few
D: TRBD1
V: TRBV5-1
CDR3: CASSLDRGGYGYTF
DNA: TGCGCCAGCAGCTTGGACAGGGGTGGGTATGGCTACACCTTC

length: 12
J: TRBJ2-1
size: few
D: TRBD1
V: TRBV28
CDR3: CASTIGTGQPFF
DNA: TGTGCCAGCACCATTGGGACGGGACAGCCGTTCTTC

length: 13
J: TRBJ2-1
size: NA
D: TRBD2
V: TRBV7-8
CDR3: CASRREGLNEQFF
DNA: TGTGCCAGCAGACGGGAGGGCCTTAATGAGCAGTTCTTC

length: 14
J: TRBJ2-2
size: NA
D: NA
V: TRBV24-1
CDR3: CATSVTGPTGELFF
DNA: TGTGCCACCAGTGTTACCGGGCCCACCGGGGAGCTGTTTTTT

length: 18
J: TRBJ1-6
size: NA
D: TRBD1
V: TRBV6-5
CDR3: CASSYSQGGNSYNSPLHF
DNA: TGTGCCAGCAGTTACTCTCAGGGGGGGAACTCCTATAATTCACCCCTCCACTTT

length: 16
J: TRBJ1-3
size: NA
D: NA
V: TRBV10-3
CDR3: CAITRSPWSSGNTIYF
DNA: TGTGCCATCACCAGGTCCCCATGGAGCTCTGGAAACACCATATATTTT

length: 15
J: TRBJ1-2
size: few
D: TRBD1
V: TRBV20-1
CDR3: CSARPRDRENYGYTF
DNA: TGCAGTGCTAGGCCCCGGGACAGGGAGAACTATGGCTACACCTTC

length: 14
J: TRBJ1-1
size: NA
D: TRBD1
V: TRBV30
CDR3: CAWNNRGGGTEAFF
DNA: TGTGCCTGGAATAACAGGGGAGGGGGAACTGAAGCTTTCTTT

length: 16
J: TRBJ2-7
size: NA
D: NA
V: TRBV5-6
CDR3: CASSLSGGQVAYEQYF
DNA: TGTGCCAGCAGCTTGTCGGGGGGCCAAGTAGCCTACGAGCAGTACTTC

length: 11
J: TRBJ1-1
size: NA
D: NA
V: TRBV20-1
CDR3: CSASGNTEAFF
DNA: TGCAGTGCTTCTGGGAACACTGAAGCTTTCTTT

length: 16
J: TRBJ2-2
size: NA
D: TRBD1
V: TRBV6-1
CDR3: CASSPMPGQATGELFF
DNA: TGTGCCAGCAGTCCAATGCCGGGACAGGCCACCGGGGAGCTGTTTTTT

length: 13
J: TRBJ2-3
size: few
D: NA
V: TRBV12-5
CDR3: CASGTGGGLTQYF
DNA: TGTGCTAGTGGTACTGGAGGTGGCCTCACGCAGTATTTT

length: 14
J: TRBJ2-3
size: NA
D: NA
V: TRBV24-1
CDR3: CATSDLTSTDTQYF
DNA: TGTGCCACCAGTGACCTGACTAGCACAGATACGCAGTATTTT

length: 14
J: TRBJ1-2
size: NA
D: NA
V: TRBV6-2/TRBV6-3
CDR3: CASSYGQPNYGYTF
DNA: TGTGCCAGCAGTTACGGGCAGCCGAACTATGGCTACACCTTC

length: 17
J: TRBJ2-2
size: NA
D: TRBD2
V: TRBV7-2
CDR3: CASSQTRAGGNTGELFF
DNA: TGTGCCAGCAGCCAAACCCGAGCGGGGGGAAACACCGGGGAGCTGTTTTTT

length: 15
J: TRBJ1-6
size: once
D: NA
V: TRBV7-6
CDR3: CASSLAAGGISPLHF
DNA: TGTGCCAGCAGCTTAGCGGCAGGAGGGATTTCACCCCTCCACTTT

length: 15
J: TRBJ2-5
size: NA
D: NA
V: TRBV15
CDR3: CATSRDPVAAETQYF
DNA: TGTGCCACCAGCAGAGATCCTGTAGCGGCCGAGACCCAGTACTTC

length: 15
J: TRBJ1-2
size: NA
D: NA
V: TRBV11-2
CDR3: CASSFPRGPNYGYTF
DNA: TGTGCCAGCAGCTTCCCCAGGGGTCCGAACTATGGCTACACCTTC

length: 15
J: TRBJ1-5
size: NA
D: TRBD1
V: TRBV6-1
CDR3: CASRGTGGPHQPQHF
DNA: TGTGCCAGCAGGGGGACAGGGGGCCCCCATCAGCCCCAGCATTTT

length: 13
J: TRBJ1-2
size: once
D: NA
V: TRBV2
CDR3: CASRGGTNYGYTF
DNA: TGTGCCAGCAGGGGGGGAACTAACTATGGCTACACCTTC

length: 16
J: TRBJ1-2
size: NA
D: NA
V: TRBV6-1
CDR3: CASSEERSRGAYGYTF
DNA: TGTGCCAGCAGTGAAGAAAGATCGAGGGGGGCCTATGGCTACACCTTC

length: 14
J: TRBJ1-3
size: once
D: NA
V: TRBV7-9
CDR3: CASNQGVSGNTIYF
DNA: TGTGCCAGCAATCAAGGGGTCTCTGGAAACACCATATATTTT

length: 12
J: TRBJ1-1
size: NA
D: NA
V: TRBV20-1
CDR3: CSARDRATEAFF
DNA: TGCAGTGCTAGAGATCGGGCGACTGAAGCTTTCTTT

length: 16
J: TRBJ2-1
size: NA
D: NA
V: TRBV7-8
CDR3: CASSELSLAAYNEQFF
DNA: TGTGCCAGCAGCGAGCTATCGCTGGCGGCCTACAATGAGCAGTTCTTC

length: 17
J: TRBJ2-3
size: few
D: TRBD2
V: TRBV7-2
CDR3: CASSLGPSGGSTDTQYF
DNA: TGTGCCAGCAGCTTAGGTCCTAGCGGGGGGAGCACAGATACGCAGTATTTT

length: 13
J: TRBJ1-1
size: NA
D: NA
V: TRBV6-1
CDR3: CASSAQGFTGAFF
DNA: TGTGCCAGCAGTGCACAGGGTTTTACGGGAGCTTTCTTT

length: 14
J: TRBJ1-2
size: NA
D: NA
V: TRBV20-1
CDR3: CSATHPGRLGGYTF
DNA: TGCAGTGCCACCCACCCAGGGAGATTGGGAGGCTACACCTTC

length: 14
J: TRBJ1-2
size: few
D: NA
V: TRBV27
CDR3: CASGQWLGKSGYTF
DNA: TGTGCCAGCGGTCAGTGGTTGGGGAAAAGTGGCTACACCTTC

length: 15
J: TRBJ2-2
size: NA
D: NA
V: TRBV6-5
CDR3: CASSYRQVNTGELFF
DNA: TGTGCCAGCAGTTACAGGCAGGTGAACACCGGGGAGCTGTTTTTT

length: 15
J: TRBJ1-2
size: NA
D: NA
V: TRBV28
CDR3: CAISLSGGRSRGYTF
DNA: TGTGCCATCTCCCTCAGTGGGGGACGTTCACGTGGCTACACCTTC

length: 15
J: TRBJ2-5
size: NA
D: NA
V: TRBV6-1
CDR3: CASSEVLGSGETQYF
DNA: TGTGCCAGCAGTGAAGTCTTGGGATCTGGGGAGACCCAGTACTTC

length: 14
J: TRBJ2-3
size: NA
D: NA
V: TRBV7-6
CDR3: CASSLGRDTDTQYF
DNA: TGTGCCAGCAGCTTAGGGCGGGACACAGATACGCAGTATTTT

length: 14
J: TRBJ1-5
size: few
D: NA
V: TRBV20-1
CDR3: CSASSGLGNQPQHF
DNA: TGCAGTGCTAGTTCGGGACTAGGCAATCAGCCCCAGCATTTT

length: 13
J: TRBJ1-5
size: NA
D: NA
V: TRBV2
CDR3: CASTRTADQPQHF
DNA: TGTGCCAGCACCCGGACAGCCGATCAGCCCCAGCATTTT

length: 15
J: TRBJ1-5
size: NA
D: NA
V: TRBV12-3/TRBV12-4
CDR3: CASSLGSGSNQPQHF
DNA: TGTGCCAGCAGTTTGGGTTCTGGGAGCAATCAGCCCCAGCATTTT